Below, 7 T cell receptor beta chains from the same sample are listed, as sequenced in a study of T cell responses to AZD1222 COVID-19 vaccine. Measured with immunoSEQ multiplex PCR; TCRdb has only the in-frame clones, and not every one. Of over 45,000 clones listed, about 88% were seen once; the top ten hold roughly 5.2%. The material was peripheral blood, obtained 28 days after the second AZD1222 dose. These receptors were taken from an adult who received the AZD1222 COVID-19 vaccine.

V usage is TRBV24-1 and J usage is TRBJ2-1, with a tentative D call TRBD2 (5 bases). V shed 5 bases and J shed 0 bases, with 13 bases lying between them. Germline lookup yields CDR1 KGHDR and CDR2 SFDVKD. This CDR3 comprises 16 residues. The CDR3 loop reads CATSVTAAGSYNEQFF. The DNA for the CDR3 is TGTGCCACCAGTGTTACAGCCGCGGGCTCCTACAATGAGCAGTTCTTC.

V gene TRBV19 combines with J gene TRBJ2-7; no firm D call. The CDR3 is 13 amino acids. Germline V CDR1 and CDR2: LNHDA, SQIVND (reference sequence). V lost 3 bases to trimming and J lost 1 base, with 7 bases between them. CDR3 loop: CASSIDWSYEQYF. The CDR3 DNA follows: TGTGCCAGTAGTATTGACTGGTCCTACGAGCAGTACTTC.

J is TRBJ1-4 and V is TRBV7-7; D unresolved. The length of the CDR3 is 13 residues. Germline CDR1 and CDR2: SSHAT and FNYEAQ (reference sequence). V dropped 1 base and J dropped 5 bases, with 5 bases sitting between them. The CDR3 spells CASSLELNEKLFF. For the CDR3, the DNA is TGTGCCAGCAGCTTAGAACTGAATGAAAAACTGTTTTTT.

V is TRBV6-5 and J is TRBJ2-1, with D uncertain. The CDR3 spans 14 residues. Germline assignment: CDR1 MNHEY and CDR2 SVGAGI. Trimming shortened V by 6 bases and J by 0 bases, and 9 bases separated the two germline ends. CDR3 DNA sequence: TGTGCCAGCAGCGGACGGAGCTCCTACAATGAGCAGTTCTTC. Translated: CASSGRSSYNEQFF.

V is TRBV15 and J is TRBJ2-7, with TRBD1 matching over 8 bases. The V and J ends lost 5 bases and 5 bases, in that order; junction bases with no gene match: 11. The germline CDR1 and CDR2 sequences are LNHNV and YYDKDF (reference sequence). This CDR3 comprises 15 residues. In DNA form, the CDR3 reads TGTGCCACCAGCGGCGGACAGGGAAGTGGAAACGAGCAGTACTTC. The encoded protein is CATSGGQGSGNEQYF.

The J gene is TRBJ2-1, the V gene TRBV3-1 (or the pseudogene TRBV3-2), with 10 bases aligning to TRBD2. This CDR3 comprises 15 residues. J gave up 4 bases and V 4 bases, and 4 bases lay outside the gene matches. CDR1 and CDR2 from the germline V gene are LGHDT and YNNKEL (reference sequence). CDR3 region: CASSRDSGRYNEQFF. In DNA form, the CDR3 reads TGTGCCAGCAGCCGTGATAGCGGGAGGTACAATGAGCAGTTCTTC.

The rearrangement joins TRBV6-6 to TRBJ2-7; D gene uncertain. The V gene's germline CDR1 is MNHNY and CDR2 SVGAGI (reference sequence). This CDR3 contains 12 residues. Trimming removed 6 bases at V and 5 bases at J, with 11 bases between. The CDR3 reads CASSPSSHEQYF. The CDR3 nucleotides read TGTGCCAGCAGCCCTAGTTCCCACGAGCAGTACTTC.